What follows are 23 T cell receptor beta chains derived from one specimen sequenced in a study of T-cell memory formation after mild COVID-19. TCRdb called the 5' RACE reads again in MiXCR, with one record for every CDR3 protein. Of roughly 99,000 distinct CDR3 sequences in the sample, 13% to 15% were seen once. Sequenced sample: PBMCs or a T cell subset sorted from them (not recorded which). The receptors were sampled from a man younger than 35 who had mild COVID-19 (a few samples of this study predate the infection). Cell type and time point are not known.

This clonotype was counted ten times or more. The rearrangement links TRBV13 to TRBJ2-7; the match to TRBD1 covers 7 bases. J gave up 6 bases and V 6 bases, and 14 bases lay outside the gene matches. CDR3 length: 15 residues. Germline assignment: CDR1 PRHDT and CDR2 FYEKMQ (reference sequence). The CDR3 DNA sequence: TGTGCCAGCAGTTCCAATGGGGGACAGCTGGGCGAGCAGTACTTC. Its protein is CASSSNGGQLGEQYF.

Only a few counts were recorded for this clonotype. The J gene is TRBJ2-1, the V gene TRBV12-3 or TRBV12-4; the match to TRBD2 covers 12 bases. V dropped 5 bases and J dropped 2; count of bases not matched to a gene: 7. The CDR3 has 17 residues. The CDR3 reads CASSGRTSGATYNEQFF. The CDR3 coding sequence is TGTGCCAGCAGTGGCCGGACTAGCGGGGCCACCTACAATGAGCAGTTCTTC.

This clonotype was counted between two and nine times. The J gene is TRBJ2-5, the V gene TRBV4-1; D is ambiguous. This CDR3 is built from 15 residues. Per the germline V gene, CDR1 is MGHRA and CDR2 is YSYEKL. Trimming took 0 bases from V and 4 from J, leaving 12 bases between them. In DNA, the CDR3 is TGCGCCAGCAGCCAAGAGGACGCGCGAAGAGAGACCCAGTACTTC. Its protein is CASSQEDARRETQYF.

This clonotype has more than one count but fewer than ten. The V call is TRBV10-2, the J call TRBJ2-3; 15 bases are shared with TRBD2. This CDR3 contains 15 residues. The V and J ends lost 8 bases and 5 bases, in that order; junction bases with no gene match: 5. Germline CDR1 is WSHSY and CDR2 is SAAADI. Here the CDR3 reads CASQGLAGGLDTQYF. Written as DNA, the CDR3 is TGCGCCAGCCAAGGACTAGCGGGGGGGCTAGATACGCAGTATTTT.

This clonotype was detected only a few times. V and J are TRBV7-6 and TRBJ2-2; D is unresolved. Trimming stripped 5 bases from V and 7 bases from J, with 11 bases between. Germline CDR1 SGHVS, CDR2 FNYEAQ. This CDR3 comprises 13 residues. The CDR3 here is CASSRRSGGELFF. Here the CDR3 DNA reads TGTGCCAGCAGCCGGCGGTCCGGCGGGGAGCTGTTTTTT.

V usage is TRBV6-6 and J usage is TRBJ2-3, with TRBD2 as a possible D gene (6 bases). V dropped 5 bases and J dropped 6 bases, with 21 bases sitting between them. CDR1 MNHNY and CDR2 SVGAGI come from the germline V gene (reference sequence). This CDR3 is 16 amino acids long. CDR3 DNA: TGTGCCAGCAGTCCCCGGGACTCGACGATCTTCGATACGCAGTATTTT. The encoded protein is CASSPRDSTIFDTQYF.

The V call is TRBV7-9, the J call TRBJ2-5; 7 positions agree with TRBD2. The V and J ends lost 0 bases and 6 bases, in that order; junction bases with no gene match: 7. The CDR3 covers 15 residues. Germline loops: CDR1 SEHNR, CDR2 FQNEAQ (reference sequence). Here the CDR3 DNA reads TGTGCCAGCAGCTTAGCGGAGACTAGCCACAAGACCCAGTACTTC. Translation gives CASSLAETSHKTQYF.

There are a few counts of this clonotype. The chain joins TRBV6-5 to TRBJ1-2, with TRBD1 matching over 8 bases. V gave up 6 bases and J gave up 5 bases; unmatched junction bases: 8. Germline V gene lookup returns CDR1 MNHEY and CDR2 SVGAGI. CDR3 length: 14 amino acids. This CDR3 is CASRGPDREYGYTF. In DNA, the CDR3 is TGTGCCAGCAGGGGCCCGGACAGGGAGTATGGCTACACCTTC.

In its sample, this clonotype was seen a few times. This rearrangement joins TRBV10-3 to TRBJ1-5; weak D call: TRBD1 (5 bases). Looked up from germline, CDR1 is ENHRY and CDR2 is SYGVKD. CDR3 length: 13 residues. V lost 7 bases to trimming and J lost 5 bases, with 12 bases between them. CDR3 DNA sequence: TGTGCCATCAAGGACACGGAATATCAGCCCCAGCATTTT. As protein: CAIKDTEYQPQHF.

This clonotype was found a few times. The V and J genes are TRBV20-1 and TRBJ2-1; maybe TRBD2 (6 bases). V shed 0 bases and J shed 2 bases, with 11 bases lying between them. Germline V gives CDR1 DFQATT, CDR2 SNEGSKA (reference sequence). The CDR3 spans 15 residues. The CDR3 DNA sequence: TGCAGTGCTAGAGATCGGCGGGGAGCCTACAATGAGCAGTTCTTC. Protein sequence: CSARDRRGAYNEQFF.

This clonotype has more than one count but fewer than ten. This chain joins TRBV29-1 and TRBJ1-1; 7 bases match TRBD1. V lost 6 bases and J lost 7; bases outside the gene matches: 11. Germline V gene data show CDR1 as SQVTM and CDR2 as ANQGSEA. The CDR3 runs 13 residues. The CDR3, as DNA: TGCAGCGTCCCCAGGGGGGGGCCTGATGAAGCTTTCTTT. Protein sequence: CSVPRGGPDEAFF.

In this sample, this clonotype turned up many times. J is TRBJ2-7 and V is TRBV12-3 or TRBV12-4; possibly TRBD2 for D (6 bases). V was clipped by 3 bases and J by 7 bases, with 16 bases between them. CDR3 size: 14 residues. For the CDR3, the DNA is TGTGCCAGCAGTTTCGGGGGAATGTCCTGGGAGCAGTACTTC. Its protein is CASSFGGMSWEQYF.

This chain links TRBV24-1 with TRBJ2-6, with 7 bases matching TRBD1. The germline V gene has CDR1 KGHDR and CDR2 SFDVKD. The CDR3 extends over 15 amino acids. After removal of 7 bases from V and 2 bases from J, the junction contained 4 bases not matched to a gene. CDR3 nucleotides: TGTGCCACCAGCCCCGACAGGGCTGGGGCCAACGTCCTGACTTTC. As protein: CATSPDRAGANVLTF.

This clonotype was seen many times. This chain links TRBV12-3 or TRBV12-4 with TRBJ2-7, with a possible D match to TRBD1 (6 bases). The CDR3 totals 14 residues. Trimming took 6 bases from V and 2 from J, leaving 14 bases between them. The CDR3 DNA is TGTGCCAGCAGCCCCATCCGGGACACCTACGAGCAGTACTTC. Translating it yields CASSPIRDTYEQYF.

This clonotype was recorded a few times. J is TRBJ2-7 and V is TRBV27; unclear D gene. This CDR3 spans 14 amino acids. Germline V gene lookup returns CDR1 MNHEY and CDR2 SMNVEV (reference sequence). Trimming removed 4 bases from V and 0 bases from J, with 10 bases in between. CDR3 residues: CASSYKGLSYEQYF. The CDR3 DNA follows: TGTGCCAGCAGTTACAAGGGTCTCTCCTACGAGCAGTACTTC.

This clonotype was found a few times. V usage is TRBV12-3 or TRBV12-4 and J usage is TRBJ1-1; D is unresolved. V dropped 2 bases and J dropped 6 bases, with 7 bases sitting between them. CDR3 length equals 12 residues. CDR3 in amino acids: CASSLKGPEAFF. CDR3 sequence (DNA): TGTGCCAGCAGTTTAAAGGGCCCTGAAGCTTTCTTT.

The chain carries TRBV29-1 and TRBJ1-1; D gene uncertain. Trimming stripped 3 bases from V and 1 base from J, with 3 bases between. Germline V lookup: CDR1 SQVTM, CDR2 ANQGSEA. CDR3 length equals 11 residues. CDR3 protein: CSVDTNTEAFF. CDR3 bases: TGCAGCGTTGATACGAACACTGAAGCTTTCTTT.

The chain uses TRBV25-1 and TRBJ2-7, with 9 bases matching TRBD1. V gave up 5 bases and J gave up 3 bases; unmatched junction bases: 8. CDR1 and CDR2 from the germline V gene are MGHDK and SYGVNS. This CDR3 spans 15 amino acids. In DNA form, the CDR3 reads TGTGCCAGCAGTTCACCGGGACAGGGACACTACGAGCAGTACTTC. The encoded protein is CASSSPGQGHYEQYF.

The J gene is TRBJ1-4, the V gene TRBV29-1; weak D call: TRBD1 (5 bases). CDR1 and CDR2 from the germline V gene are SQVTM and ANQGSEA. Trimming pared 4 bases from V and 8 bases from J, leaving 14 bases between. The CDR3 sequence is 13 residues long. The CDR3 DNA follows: TGCAGCGTTGCCGAAGGGGAGGGAGAAAAACTGTTTTTT. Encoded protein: CSVAEGEGEKLFF.

CDR3 DNA: TGCAGCGTTGCGGCCAGGCCCGGGGAGCTGTTTTTT. Translating gives CSVAARPGELFF. The chain employs TRBV29-1 and TRBJ2-2; D uncertain. V was trimmed by 4 bases and J by 6 bases, leaving 9 bases between them. The germline V gene encodes CDR1 SQVTM and CDR2 ANQGSEA. The CDR3 extends over 12 amino acids.

The CDR3 is CASSPGLSEQFF. CDR3 nucleotides: TGTGCCAGCTCACCAGGGCTCTCTGAGCAGTTCTTC. The rearrangement uses TRBV18 and TRBJ2-1; D unclear. The CDR3 totals 12 residues. Trimming took off 2 bases at V and 9 bases at J, with 8 bases between the two ends. Germline CDR1 is KGHSH and CDR2 is LQKENI.

The CDR3 DNA follows: TGTGCCAGCAGCTCGTGCCCGGGTGGCTACACCTTC. This encodes CASSSCPGGYTF. This chain uses TRBV7-9 with TRBJ1-2; the D is unclear. The germline V and J ends were trimmed by 4 bases and 7 bases, with 10 bases remaining between them. The CDR3 runs to 12 residues. Germline CDR1 SEHNR, CDR2 FQNEAQ (reference sequence).

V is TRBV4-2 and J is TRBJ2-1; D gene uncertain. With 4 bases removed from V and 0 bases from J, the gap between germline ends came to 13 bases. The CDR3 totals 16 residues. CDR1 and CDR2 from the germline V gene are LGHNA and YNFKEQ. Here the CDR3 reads CASSPLGRSSYNEQFF. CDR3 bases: TGTGCCAGCAGCCCTCTAGGCCGGAGCTCCTACAATGAGCAGTTCTTC.